The following is a T cell receptor (beta chain) sequence with its context. Antigen: not known. CDR3 length: 15 amino acids. Germline CDR1 and CDR2: MNHEY and SMNVEV (reference sequence). V lost 3 bases, J lost 1 base, and 12 bases lay in between. The record originates from a study of cytomegalovirus exposure and HLA in healthy donors. General study results and limits: Many donors shared some public TCRs, even though most TCR sequences were rare. A previous analysis found most TCR beta V segments productive roughly 87% or roughly 30% of the time.

The study ran its PCR with 60 Vbeta and 13 Jbeta primers. Clones were sequenced by immunoSEQ multiplex PCR, and TCRdb holds only the in-frame ones, with some missing. The repertoire holds roughly 120,000 clones, with 76% as singletons. The gene calls are TRBV27 and TRBJ1-1, with D uncertain. Sequences were obtained from PBMCs. The sequence was obtained from a woman in her forties or fifties in good health and CMV-seropositive. Here the CDR3 DNA reads TGTGCCAGCAGTTTCCGGGATCCCAAGAACACTGAAGCTTTCTTT. Amino acid sequence: CASSFRDPKNTEAFF.